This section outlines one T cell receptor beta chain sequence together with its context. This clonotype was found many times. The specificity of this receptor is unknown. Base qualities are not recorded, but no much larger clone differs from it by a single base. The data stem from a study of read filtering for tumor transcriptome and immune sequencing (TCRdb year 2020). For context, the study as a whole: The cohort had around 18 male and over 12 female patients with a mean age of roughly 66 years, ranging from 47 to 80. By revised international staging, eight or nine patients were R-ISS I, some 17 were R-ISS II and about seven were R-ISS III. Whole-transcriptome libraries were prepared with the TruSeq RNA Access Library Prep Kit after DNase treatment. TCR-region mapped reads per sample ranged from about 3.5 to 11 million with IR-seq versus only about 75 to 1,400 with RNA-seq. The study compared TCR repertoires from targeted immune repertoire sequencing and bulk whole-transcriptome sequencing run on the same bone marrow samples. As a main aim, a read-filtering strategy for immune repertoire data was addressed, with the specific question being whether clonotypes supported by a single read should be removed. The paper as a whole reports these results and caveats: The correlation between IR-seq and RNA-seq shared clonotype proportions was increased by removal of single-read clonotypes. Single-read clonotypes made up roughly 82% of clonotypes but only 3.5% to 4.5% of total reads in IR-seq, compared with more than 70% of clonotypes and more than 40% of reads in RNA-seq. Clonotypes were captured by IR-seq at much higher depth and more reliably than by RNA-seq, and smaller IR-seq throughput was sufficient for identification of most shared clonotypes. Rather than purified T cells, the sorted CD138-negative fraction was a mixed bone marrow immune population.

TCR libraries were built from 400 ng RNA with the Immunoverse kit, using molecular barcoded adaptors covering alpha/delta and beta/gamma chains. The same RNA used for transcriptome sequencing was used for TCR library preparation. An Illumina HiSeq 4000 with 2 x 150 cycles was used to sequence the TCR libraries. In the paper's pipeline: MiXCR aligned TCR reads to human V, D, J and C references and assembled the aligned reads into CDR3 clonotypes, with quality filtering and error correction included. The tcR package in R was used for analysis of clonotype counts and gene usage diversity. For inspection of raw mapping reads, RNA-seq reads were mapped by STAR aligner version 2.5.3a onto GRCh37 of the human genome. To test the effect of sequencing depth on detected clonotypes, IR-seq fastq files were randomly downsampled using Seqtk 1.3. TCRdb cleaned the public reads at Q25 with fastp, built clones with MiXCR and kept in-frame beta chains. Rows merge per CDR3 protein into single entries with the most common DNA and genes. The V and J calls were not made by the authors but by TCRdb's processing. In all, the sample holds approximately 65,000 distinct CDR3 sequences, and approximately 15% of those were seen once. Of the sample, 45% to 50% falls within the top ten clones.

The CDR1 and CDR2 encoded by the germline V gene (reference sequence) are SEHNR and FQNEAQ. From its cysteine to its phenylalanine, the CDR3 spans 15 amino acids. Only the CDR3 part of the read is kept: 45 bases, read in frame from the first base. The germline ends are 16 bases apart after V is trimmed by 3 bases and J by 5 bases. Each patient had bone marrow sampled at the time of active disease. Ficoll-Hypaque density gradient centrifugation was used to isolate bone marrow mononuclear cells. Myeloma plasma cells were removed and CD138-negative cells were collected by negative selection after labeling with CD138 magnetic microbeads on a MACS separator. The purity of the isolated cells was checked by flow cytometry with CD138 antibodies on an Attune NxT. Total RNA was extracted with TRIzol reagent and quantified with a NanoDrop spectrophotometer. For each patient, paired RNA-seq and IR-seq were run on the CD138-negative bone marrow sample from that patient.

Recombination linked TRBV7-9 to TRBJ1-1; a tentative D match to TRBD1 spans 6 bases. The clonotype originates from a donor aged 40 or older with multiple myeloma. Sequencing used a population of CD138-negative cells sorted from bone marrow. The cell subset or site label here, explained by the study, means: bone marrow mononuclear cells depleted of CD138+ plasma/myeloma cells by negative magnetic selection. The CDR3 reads CASSFPQGGRTEAFF. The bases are TGTGCCAGCAGCTTCCCACAGGGCGGGAGGACTGAAGCTTTCTTT.